These T cell receptor beta chains were read from a single sample in a study of OX40 agonist ivuxolimab in advanced cancers. The assay was immunoSEQ multiplex PCR, and TCRdb's table has in-frame clones only and misses some. The data hold roughly 70,000 clones, with approximately 91% observed a single time. This specimen consisted of CD4+ or CD8+ T cells sorted from blood, obtained in a trial of the OX40 agonist ivuxolimab. The receptors were gathered from an adult with an advanced solid tumor such as melanoma, head and neck, liver or kidney cancer. CDR3s include the opening cysteine and the closing phenylalanine or tryptophan. The D gene is left open where the match is weak. The listing skips clone size in some rows; elsewhere it reads once, few, many or a size class.

D gene	clone size	V gene	J gene	CDR3 protein	CDR3 DNA
.	few	TRBV29-1	TRBJ2-5	CSVQRDLQETQYF	TGCAGCGTGCAACGGGACTTGCAAGAGACCCAGTACTTC
.	.	TRBV7-9	TRBJ1-1	CASSLARQMNTEAFF	TGTGCCAGCAGCTTAGCTCGACAGATGAACACTGAAGCTTTCTTT
.	.	TRBV25-1	TRBJ2-3	CASSETRVSNTQYF	TGTGCCAGCAGTGAAACCCGAGTGAGTAATACGCAGTATTTT
.	.	TRBV6-5	TRBJ2-7	CASSNIIEQYF	TGTGCCAGCAGTAACATCATCGAGCAGTACTTC
TRBD2	.	TRBV14	TRBJ2-7	CASSQDRRRGLAYEQYF	TGTGCCAGCAGCCAAGATCGGCGCCGGGGACTAGCCTACGAGCAGTACTTC
TRBD1	once	TRBV11-2	TRBJ1-4	CASSPNPTGGNEKLFF	TGTGCCAGCAGTCCGAATCCCACAGGGGGTAATGAAAAACTGTTTTTT
TRBD2	.	TRBV2	TRBJ2-3	CASSEVVAGVPDTQYF	TGTGCCAGCAGTGAAGTTGTAGCGGGGGTGCCAGATACGCAGTATTTT
TRBD2	.	TRBV7-9	TRBJ2-3	CASSESRLAGGTDTQYF	TGTGCCAGCAGCGAATCACGGCTAGCGGGAGGGACAGATACGCAGTATTTT
.	.	TRBV6-4	TRBJ2-1	CASSSDRASYNEQFF	TGTGCCAGCAGTTCGGACAGAGCCTCCTACAATGAGCAGTTCTTC
.	.	TRBV12-5	TRBJ1-2	CASGAPTEFGYTF	TGTGCTAGTGGAGCCCCTACAGAATTCGGCTACACCTTC